This T cell receptor beta chain is from a study of control samples from healthy donors and cancer patients. The table came from immunoSEQ multiplex PCR; TCRdb's copy has only in-frame clones and leaves some out. The sample includes roughly 100,000 clones, 83% of them seen just once. This clone was recorded once. This CDR3 spans 15 amino acids. Trimming took 2 bases from V and 2 from J; bases not matched to a gene: 2. CDR1 and CDR2 (germline): MDHEN, SYDVKM. Sequences were obtained from blood. This TCR was recovered from a woman aged 50 to 60 in good health. This chain connects TRBV28 to TRBJ1-2, with 10 nucleotides matching TRBD1. In DNA, the CDR3 is TGTGCCAGCAGTTTACAGGACAGGGGGAACTATGGCTACACCTTC. This codes for CASSLQDRGNYGYTF.